The 6 T cell receptor beta chains listed next were all sequenced from one sample in a study of patients and donors after allogeneic stem cell transplantation. TCRdb processed the RT-PCR reads anew with MiXCR; each CDR3 protein has one entry. The sample shows tens of thousands of distinct CDR3 sequences, around 5% of them seen only once. Sequencing used blood, either unsorted or a sorted T cell fraction (not recorded which). All receptors derive from a human donor who was either an allogeneic HSCT recipient or a stem cell or donor lymphocyte infusion donor (not recorded which). It is not recorded whose cells these are; they may come from a transplant donor.

This clonotype was picked up many times. The V call is TRBV6-5, the J call TRBJ2-5; D unclear. The CDR3 runs to 13 residues. Trimming removed 0 bases at V and 5 bases at J, with 7 bases between. Germline V CDR1 and CDR2: MNHEY, SVGAGI. The CDR3 DNA is TGTGCCAGCAGTTACTCGATTGGTGAGACCCAGTACTTC. Amino acid sequence: CASSYSIGETQYF.

The rearrangement links TRBV7-9 to TRBJ2-3; the match to TRBD2 covers 8 bases. Germline V gene lookup returns CDR1 SEHNR and CDR2 FQNEAQ (reference sequence). V lost 3 bases and J lost 3; bases outside the gene matches: 11. The CDR3 spans 17 residues. The CDR3 bases are TGTGCCAGCAGCTTGAAGGGACTAGTAGGGGGAACAGATACGCAGTATTTT. It yields the protein CASSLKGLVGGTDTQYF.

This clonotype was found many times. The rearrangement links TRBV5-1 to TRBJ2-1; 10 bases match TRBD2. This CDR3 is 15 amino acids long. Germline lookup yields CDR1 SGHRS and CDR2 YFSETQ. V gave up 0 bases and J gave up 7 bases; unmatched junction bases: 4. DNA for the CDR3: TGCGCCAGCAGCTTGGAAGCGGGAGGGTGGAATGAGCAGTTCTTC. Its translation is CASSLEAGGWNEQFF.

V gene TRBV18 combines with J gene TRBJ1-3; 9 bases map to TRBD1. Germline CDR1 KGHSH, CDR2 LQKENI. The V and J ends lost 2 bases and 2 bases, in that order; junction bases with no gene match: 4. There are 16 residues in the CDR3. CDR3 sequence reads: CASSPSRTGAGNTIYF. The CDR3, as DNA: TGTGCCAGCTCACCAAGCAGGACAGGGGCTGGAAACACCATATATTTT.

In this sample, this clonotype turned up many times. The chain joins TRBV6-2 or TRBV6-3 to TRBJ2-7; D may be TRBD2 (6 bases). V gave up 0 bases and J gave up 9 bases, with 9 bases separating them. Germline CDR1 reads MNHEY; CDR2 reads SVGEGT. The CDR3 runs 12 residues. The CDR3: CASSYSMGGQYF. Written as DNA, the CDR3 is TGTGCCAGCAGTTACTCGATGGGGGGGCAGTACTTC.

This clonotype has at least ten counts. The rearrangement links TRBV23-1 to TRBJ2-2; no clear D. TRBV23-1 is recorded as an ORF, its role being uncertain. This CDR3 region has 15 residues. Trimming left V 2 bases short and J 4 bases short, with 11 bases between. CDR3 region: CASSQAGPPTGELFF. The DNA for the CDR3 is TGCGCCAGCAGTCAAGCTGGGCCGCCCACCGGGGAGCTGTTTTTT.